This paragraph covers one T cell receptor (beta chain) sequence. The antigen remains undetermined. The data derive from a study of cytomegalovirus exposure and HLA in healthy donors. About the research overall: Prior work identified more than 90 million unique TCR beta sequences in some 180 million T cells.

General study points: According to a later analysis, most TCR beta chains associated with CMV appeared HLA-restricted.

Looked up from germline, CDR1 is MNHNS and CDR2 is SASEGT. Trimming took 4 bases from V and 4 from J; bases not matched to a gene: 4. The CDR3 is 15 residues long. Primers for the PCR totalled 60 Vbeta and 13 Jbeta. As originally analysed: Later reanalysis found tens of millions of unique TCR beta chains, around 11 million of them shared. Assay: immunoSEQ multiplex PCR; the TCRdb copy retains only in-frame clones and omits some. For V, J and clone size, that table is used; D and trimming come from the DNA. The data contain 90,000 to 150,000 clones, 77% of them singletons. This rearrangement joins TRBV6-1 to TRBJ1-2; 12 bases agree with TRBD1. The clonotype originates from a man aged 18-30 years in good health and CMV-seropositive. Sequencing input: PBMCs. CDR3 in amino acids: CASSAGTGGGYGYTF. CDR3 nucleotides: TGTGCCAGCAGTGCAGGGACAGGGGGCGGCTATGGCTACACCTTC.